A single sample gave rise to the 17 T cell receptor beta chains below, sequenced in a study of early T cells in non-severe SARS-CoV-2 infection. One entry per CDR3 protein results from TCRdb running MiXCR on the 5' RACE reads. In the table there are fewer than 85,000 distinct CDR3 sequences, about 13% of which are singletons. Specimen: whole blood. These receptor sequences come from an adult who was a healthcare worker with PCR-confirmed SARS-CoV-2 infection or an uninfected control (not recorded which).

This clonotype was found many times. The V and J genes are TRBV18 and TRBJ2-3; no reliable D call. The CDR3 runs 13 residues. V was trimmed by 3 bases and J by 0 bases, leaving 4 bases between them. The germline gives CDR1 KGHSH, CDR2 LQKENI. CDR3 sequence reads: CASSPTSTDTQYF. CDR3 DNA sequence: TGTGCCAGCTCACCGACTAGCACAGATACGCAGTATTTT.

This clonotype was found many times. The chain combines TRBV29-1 with TRBJ2-2, with 9 bases fitting TRBD2. The CDR3 has 15 amino acids. Germline lookup yields CDR1 SQVTM and CDR2 ANQGSEA. Germline trimming cut 6 bases from V and 1 base from J; bases unmatched to any gene: 6. CDR3 residues: CSVVSGSWNTGELFF. In DNA, the CDR3 is TGCAGCGTGGTTAGCGGGAGCTGGAACACCGGGGAGCTGTTTTTT.

This clonotype was counted ten times or more. The chain joins TRBV24-1 to TRBJ2-1; 12 positions match TRBD1. The CDR3 totals 13 residues. Germline CDR1 KGHDR, CDR2 SFDVKD. Trimming removed 9 bases from V and 7 bases from J; junction bases left unmatched: 3. The CDR3 sequence: CATGTGGYNEQFF. In DNA form, the CDR3 reads TGTGCCACCGGGACAGGGGGCTATAATGAGCAGTTCTTC.

V is TRBV3-1 and J is TRBJ1-2, with D perhaps matching TRBD1 (6 bases). CDR1 is LGHDT, CDR2 YNNKEL, per germline (reference sequence). The V end was cut by 2 bases, the J end by 0 bases, with 10 bases between. The CDR3 is made up of 15 amino acids. The CDR3 protein is CASSQRDISNYGYTF. The CDR3 DNA is TGTGCCAGCAGCCAACGGGACATATCTAACTATGGCTACACCTTC.

This chain connects TRBV6-5 to TRBJ2-3, with 11 positions matching TRBD2. This CDR3 is 17 amino acids long. Germline CDR1 MNHEY, CDR2 SVGAGI. Trimming removed 0 bases from V and 7 bases from J; junction bases left unmatched: 9. The CDR3 region is CASSYSQTSGGGNTQYF. In DNA, the CDR3 is TGTGCCAGCAGTTACTCCCAAACTAGCGGGGGAGGGAATACGCAGTATTTT.

This clonotype was counted only a few times. The J gene is TRBJ2-3, the V gene TRBV12-3 or TRBV12-4; D is possibly TRBD2 (5 bases). Trimming removed 3 bases from V and 4 bases from J, with 11 bases in between. This CDR3 has 14 amino acids. This chain's CDR3 is CASSLRENADTQYF. The CDR3 DNA sequence: TGTGCCAGCAGTTTGAGGGAAAATGCAGATACGCAGTATTTT.

The chain couples TRBV23-1 to TRBJ2-3; D ambiguous. TRBV23-1 counts as an open reading frame of uncertain function. The CDR3 has 15 residues. V lost 8 bases, J lost 3 bases, and 18 bases lay in between. CDR3 in DNA: TGCGCCAGCGGTCCTAAGGAAAGCGATACAGATACGCAGTATTTT. As protein: CASGPKESDTDTQYF.

This clonotype was found many times. The gene calls are TRBV7-6 and TRBJ1-2, with 8 nucleotides matching TRBD1. The CDR3 spans 15 residues. The germline CDR1 and CDR2 sequences are SGHVS and FNYEAQ. V dropped 4 bases and J dropped 4; count of bases not matched to a gene: 8. Written as DNA, the CDR3 is TGTGCCAGCAGCTCCACGTCAGGGGGCGGCTATGGCTACACCTTC. It encodes CASSSTSGGGYGYTF. Complete variable domain (other parts from reference TRBV7-6 and TRBJ1-2): GAGVSQSPRYKVTKRGQDVALRCDPISGHVSLYWYRQALGQGPEFLTYFNYEAQQDKSGLPNDRFSAERPEGSISTLTIQRTEQRDSAMYRCASSSTSGGGYGYTFGSGTRLTVV.

V and J are TRBV7-9 and TRBJ2-2; 7 bases fit TRBD2. J lost 3 bases, V lost 1 base, and 5 bases had no gene match. The CDR3 loop spans 16 amino acids. Germline CDR1 is SEHNR and CDR2 is FQNEAQ (reference sequence). This CDR3 reads CASSLGPSGDTGELFF. The CDR3, as DNA: TGTGCCAGCAGCTTAGGTCCTAGCGGTGACACCGGGGAGCTGTTTTTT.

This clonotype was seen ten or more times. J is TRBJ2-3 and V is TRBV7-6, with TRBD2 identical over 7 bases. The germline V gene encodes CDR1 SGHVS and CDR2 FNYEAQ. V was pared by 4 bases and J by 0 bases, with 13 bases of the junction left unmatched. This CDR3 is built from 18 residues. The CDR3 reads CASSSRPRAGTSTDTQYF. The CDR3 nucleotides are TGTGCCAGCAGCTCGCGCCCACGAGCGGGGACTAGCACAGATACGCAGTATTTT.

This clonotype came up a few times. V is TRBV6-5 and J is TRBJ2-7, with TRBD2 matching 8 bases. CDR3 length equals 15 residues. V shed 4 bases and J 7 bases; nucleotides not matched to a gene: 12. Germline V gene data show CDR1 as MNHEY and CDR2 as SVGAGI. Written as DNA, the CDR3 is TGTGCCAGCAGTTCTCCGGGACTAGTTGGGGGGGAGCAGTACTTC. The encoded protein is CASSSPGLVGGEQYF.

This clonotype was seen a handful of times. The rearrangement uses TRBV12-3 or TRBV12-4 and TRBJ1-5; D is unresolved. The CDR3 contains 16 residues. Trimming pared 3 bases from V and 2 bases from J, leaving 14 bases between. CDR3 coding DNA: TGTGCCAGCAGTTTGGGCGCGGGGATCGGCAATCAGCCCCAGCATTTT. This sequence encodes CASSLGAGIGNQPQHF.

In its sample, this clonotype was seen a few times. The J gene is TRBJ2-2, the V gene TRBV20-1, with TRBD2 matching 11 bases. CDR1 is DFQATT and CDR2 is SNEGSKA in the germline V gene (reference sequence). This CDR3 comprises 16 residues. Unmatched junction bases numbered 5, after V lost 0 bases and J lost 5 bases. The CDR3 loop is CSARELAGVGTGELFF. The CDR3 DNA reads as TGCAGTGCTAGAGAACTAGCGGGAGTCGGGACCGGGGAGCTGTTTTTT.

The rearrangement links TRBV5-1 to TRBJ2-3, with TRBD1 identical over 10 bases. Losses at the gene ends were 0 bases for V and 4 bases for J; bases not matched to a gene: 5. The CDR3 consists of 16 residues. CDR1 is SGHRS, CDR2 YFSETQ, per germline. Here the CDR3 DNA reads TGCGCCAGCAGCTTGGCCGTGACAGGGGGCGCAGATACGCAGTATTTT. It is translated as CASSLAVTGGADTQYF.

CDR3 residues: CSAPGVAGVGRNEQFF. The CDR3 DNA is TGCAGTGCCCCTGGGGTAGCGGGAGTCGGACGCAATGAGCAGTTCTTC. The rearrangement joins TRBV20-1 to TRBJ2-1; 9 bases map to TRBD2. The CDR3 spans 16 residues. Germline V gene sequence: CDR1 DFQATT, CDR2 SNEGSKA (reference sequence). J lost 6 bases, V lost 6 bases, and 15 bases had no gene match.

The sample holds many counts of this clonotype. The gene calls are TRBV12-3 or TRBV12-4 and TRBJ2-3; tentative D call: TRBD2 (6 bases). V gave up 2 bases and J gave up 2 bases, with 17 bases separating them. The CDR3 runs 17 residues. This chain's CDR3 is CASSLILRRGSTDTQYF. CDR3 in DNA: TGTGCCAGCAGTTTAATACTTCGGCGGGGCTCCACAGATACGCAGTATTTT.

This clonotype was detected a few times. V is TRBV28 and J is TRBJ2-5; no firm D call. CDR3 length: 12 amino acids. Between the trimmed V and J ends, which lost 4 bases and 3 bases, there was a span of 6 bases. Germline V lookup: CDR1 MDHEN, CDR2 SYDVKM. CDR3 loop: CASSSREETQYF. Here the CDR3 DNA reads TGTGCCAGCAGTTCAAGGGAAGAGACCCAGTACTTC.